This is a list of T cell receptor beta chains from one sample in a study of T-cell memory formation after mild COVID-19. From the 5' RACE reads, TCRdb called clonotypes with MiXCR, one entry per CDR3 protein. The top ten clones hold approximately 13% of a sample with a few hundred thousand distinct CDR3 sequences, over 20% of them seen once. The sample taken for sequencing was PBMCs or a T cell subset sorted from them (not recorded which). The receptors were sampled from an adult woman who had mild COVID-19 (a few samples of this study predate the infection). Cell type and time point are not known. Each CDR3 is given with its conserved first and last residue. The order of the fields is D gene, clone size, J gene, V gene, CDR3 DNA, CDR3 protein. The D gene is left open where the match is weak. Clone size is not always given. Where it is, it says once, few, many or a class for expanded clones.

D: TRBD1; size: few; J: TRBJ1-1; V: TRBV27; DNA: TGTGCCAGCAGGGCAGGGGGGGGCGCTGAAGCTTTCTTT; CDR3: CASRAGGGAEAFF
D: NA; size: many; J: TRBJ1-1; V: TRBV20-1; DNA: TGCAGTGCTCTAGGGCAGCTTGGCACTGAAGCTTTCTTT; CDR3: CSALGQLGTEAFF
D: NA; size: few; J: TRBJ2-2; V: TRBV3-1; DNA: TGTGCCAGCAGCCAAGTCGCCGACTTTCTAAGAGGGTACACCGGGGAGCTGTTTTTT; CDR3: CASSQVADFLRGYTGELFF
D: NA; size: NA; J: TRBJ2-3; V: TRBV12-3/TRBV12-4; DNA: TGTGCCAGCAGTTTAGGGTATAGTAGCACAGATACGCAGTATTTT; CDR3: CASSLGYSSTDTQYF
D: NA; size: NA; J: TRBJ1-1; V: TRBV7-9; DNA: TGTGCCAGCACCCCTAAGGGAGGGGGAGCTGAAGCTTTCTTT; CDR3: CASTPKGGGAEAFF
D: NA; size: NA; J: TRBJ1-1; V: TRBV5-1; DNA: TGCGCCAGCAGCTTGGATCCTCCCTACACTGAAGCTTTCTTT; CDR3: CASSLDPPYTEAFF
D: TRBD2; size: NA; J: TRBJ2-3; V: TRBV28; DNA: TGTGCCAGCAGTTTATCCCTAGCGGGAGCCGATACGCAGTATTTT; CDR3: CASSLSLAGADTQYF
D: TRBD2; size: NA; J: TRBJ2-1; V: TRBV5-6; DNA: TGTGCCAGCAGCTTAATACTAGCGGGAGTAAATGAGCAGTTCTTC; CDR3: CASSLILAGVNEQFF
D: NA; size: few; J: TRBJ2-7; V: TRBV2; DNA: TGTGCCAGCAGGAAAGAGACAGGCTACGAGCAGTACTTC; CDR3: CASRKETGYEQYF
D: TRBD2; size: few; J: TRBJ2-1; V: TRBV24-1; DNA: TGTGCCACCAGTGACGCAACTAGCGGGGGACCCTACAATGAGCAGTTCTTC; CDR3: CATSDATSGGPYNEQFF
D: NA; size: NA; J: TRBJ2-3; V: TRBV6-2/TRBV6-3; DNA: TGTGCCAGCAGTTACTTAACGGGGGAGGAAACAGATACGCAGTATTTT; CDR3: CASSYLTGEETDTQYF
D: NA; size: few; J: TRBJ1-1; V: TRBV29-1; DNA: TGCAGCGTCCTCGGGATCCTCTCGAACACTGAAGCTTTCTTT; CDR3: CSVLGILSNTEAFF
D: NA; size: NA; J: TRBJ1-2; V: TRBV10-3; DNA: TGTGCCATCAGCCTGAACAGGGCCTATGGCTACACCTTC; CDR3: CAISLNRAYGYTF
D: NA; size: NA; J: TRBJ2-1; V: TRBV5-5; DNA: TGTGCCAGCAGCTCTCTCTGGGGGGCCAGCTCCTACAATGAGCAGTTCTTC; CDR3: CASSSLWGASSYNEQFF
D: NA; size: few; J: TRBJ1-1; V: TRBV12-5; DNA: TGTGCTAGTGGTCAGGATCGGCGGGAGGCTTTCTTT; CDR3: CASGQDRREAFF
D: NA; size: NA; J: TRBJ2-3; V: TRBV14; DNA: TGTGCCAGCAGTCAGGACACATCTAGCACAGATACGCAGTATTTT; CDR3: CASSQDTSSTDTQYF
D: TRBD2; size: NA; J: TRBJ2-1; V: TRBV5-1; DNA: TGCGCCAGCAGCTTGCCCCGGACTAGCGGGAACTACAATGAGCAGTTCTTC; CDR3: CASSLPRTSGNYNEQFF
D: NA; size: NA; J: TRBJ2-5; V: TRBV5-5; DNA: TGTGCCAGCAGGGGATCAGGGACGAAATTACCGCAAGAGACCCAGTACTTC; CDR3: CASRGSGTKLPQETQYF
D: TRBD1; size: NA; J: TRBJ2-5; V: TRBV12-3/TRBV12-4; DNA: TGTGCCAGCAGTTCCCCGACAGGGTGGGAGACCCAGTACTTC; CDR3: CASSSPTGWETQYF
D: NA; size: NA; J: TRBJ2-7; V: TRBV29-1; DNA: TGCAGCGTCACCCAGGACTACGAGCAGTACTTC; CDR3: CSVTQDYEQYF
D: NA; size: NA; J: TRBJ2-1; V: TRBV12-3/TRBV12-4; DNA: TGTGCCAGCAGTTTGGGACCATACAATGAGCAGTTCTTC; CDR3: CASSLGPYNEQFF
D: TRBD1; size: NA; J: TRBJ2-7; V: TRBV11-2; DNA: TGTGCCAGCAGTTCTAACAGGGGGCGCCCCTACGAGCAGTACTTC; CDR3: CASSSNRGRPYEQYF
D: NA; size: NA; J: TRBJ2-7; V: TRBV6-1; DNA: TGTGCCAGCAATCCCAGGGGCTCCTACGAGCAGTACTTC; CDR3: CASNPRGSYEQYF
D: TRBD1; size: NA; J: TRBJ1-6; V: TRBV5-1; DNA: TGCGCCAGCAGCTCCGATACCCACAGGGGTTCACCCCTCCACTTT; CDR3: CASSSDTHRGSPLHF
D: TRBD1; size: few; J: TRBJ2-3; V: TRBV12-3/TRBV12-4; DNA: TGTGCCAGCACCCCTTTAGACAGGGCAAGCACAGATACGCAGTATTTT; CDR3: CASTPLDRASTDTQYF
D: NA; size: few; J: TRBJ1-1; V: TRBV6-1; DNA: TGTGCCACCGAAGGGAGGCAGAGGAACACTGAAGCTTTCTTT; CDR3: CATEGRQRNTEAFF
D: NA; size: few; J: TRBJ1-1; V: TRBV4-1; DNA: TGCGCCAGCAGCCAAGGGGTACGCACTGAAGCTTTCTTT; CDR3: CASSQGVRTEAFF
D: TRBD2; size: NA; J: TRBJ2-1; V: TRBV7-3; DNA: TGTGCCAGCAGCTTAGACAGCGGGGGGTACAATGAGCAGTTCTTC; CDR3: CASSLDSGGYNEQFF
D: NA; size: once; J: TRBJ1-2; V: TRBV19; DNA: TGTGCCAGTAGTCTCCTCGGGGGAGGGAACGGCTACACCTTC; CDR3: CASSLLGGGNGYTF
D: TRBD1; size: many; J: TRBJ1-2; V: TRBV7-2; DNA: TGTGCCAGCAGACGAAGGGGAGGGGGCGACTATGGCTACACCTTC; CDR3: CASRRRGGGDYGYTF
D: TRBD1; size: NA; J: TRBJ1-6; V: TRBV5-1; DNA: TGCGCCAGCAGCTCGTTAGCCGGGACAGGGGCCTTTAATTCACCCCTCCACTTT; CDR3: CASSSLAGTGAFNSPLHF
D: NA; size: few; J: TRBJ1-2; V: TRBV20-1; DNA: TGCAGTGCTAGAGATCCACAGGGAGGCGGCTACACCTTC; CDR3: CSARDPQGGGYTF
D: NA; size: NA; J: TRBJ1-2; V: TRBV5-1; DNA: TGCGCCAGCAGCTTGGCCCAGGACGACGGCTACACCTTC; CDR3: CASSLAQDDGYTF
D: NA; size: NA; J: TRBJ2-5; V: TRBV7-2; DNA: TGTGCCAGCAGCTTAGAGGCTAGGGAGGAGACCCAGTACTTC; CDR3: CASSLEAREETQYF
D: TRBD2; size: NA; J: TRBJ2-1; V: TRBV12-3/TRBV12-4; DNA: TGTGCCAGCAGTTTGGCGGGAGGGCCGAGTGAGCAGTTCTTC; CDR3: CASSLAGGPSEQFF
D: TRBD2; size: NA; J: TRBJ2-1; V: TRBV19; DNA: TGTGCCAGTAGTATAGCGGGACTAGCGGGATGGTCCTACAATGAGCAGTTCTTC; CDR3: CASSIAGLAGWSYNEQFF
D: NA; size: few; J: TRBJ2-1; V: TRBV21-1; DNA: TGTGCCAGCAGCGATGTGGGTTATTCTAACTTTACCCAACTGAGGGGTTCAAACAATGAGCAGTTCTTC; CDR3: CASSDVGYSNFTQLRGSNNEQFF
D: TRBD2; size: NA; J: TRBJ2-3; V: TRBV7-3; DNA: TGTGCCAGCAGCGTAGACCTGTGGGAGGGAACAGATACGCAGTATTTT; CDR3: CASSVDLWEGTDTQYF
D: NA; size: NA; J: TRBJ1-1; V: TRBV6-5; DNA: TGTGCCAGCAGTTACGAGCAGGGGAGCACTGAAGCTTTCTTT; CDR3: CASSYEQGSTEAFF
D: TRBD1; size: few; J: TRBJ2-5; V: TRBV20-1; DNA: TGCAGTGCCGCGGACAGGAGAGAGACCCAGTACTTC; CDR3: CSAADRRETQYF
D: NA; size: NA; J: TRBJ2-1; V: TRBV5-6; DNA: TGTGCCAGCAGCTTTGCGAGGTCCTACAATGAGCAGTTCTTC; CDR3: CASSFARSYNEQFF
D: TRBD2; size: NA; J: TRBJ2-7; V: TRBV7-2; DNA: TGTGCCAGCAGCTTCGGGACTAGCACGGGTTACGAGCAGTACTTC; CDR3: CASSFGTSTGYEQYF
D: NA; size: once; J: TRBJ2-2; V: TRBV24-1; DNA: TGTGCCACCAGTGCAAGACAGGCGGGGGCCGGGGAGCTGTTTTTT; CDR3: CATSARQAGAGELFF
D: NA; size: few; J: TRBJ2-7; V: TRBV6-2/TRBV6-3; DNA: TGTGCCAGCAGTTACCGGTACGAGCAGTACTTC; CDR3: CASSYRYEQYF
D: TRBD1; size: NA; J: TRBJ2-3; V: TRBV12-3/TRBV12-4; DNA: TGTGCCAGCAGGAATGGGGGACAGGGGGCGGATACGCAGTATTTT; CDR3: CASRNGGQGADTQYF
D: NA; size: NA; J: TRBJ1-1; V: TRBV3-1; DNA: TGTGCCAGCAGCCCGCAATGGGGGGACACTGAAGCTTTCTTT; CDR3: CASSPQWGDTEAFF
D: NA; size: NA; J: TRBJ2-2; V: TRBV12-3/TRBV12-4; DNA: TGTGCCAGCAGTTTAAGGGAGGCCGGGGAGCTGTTTTTT; CDR3: CASSLREAGELFF
D: NA; size: NA; J: TRBJ2-5; V: TRBV7-8; DNA: TGTGCCAGCAGCGCTATCACTCCCGAGACCCAGTACTTC; CDR3: CASSAITPETQYF
D: NA; size: NA; J: TRBJ1-1; V: TRBV5-1; DNA: TGCGCCAGCAGCGCCGGGGGGGAAGCTTTCTTT; CDR3: CASSAGGEAFF
D: NA; size: NA; J: TRBJ1-1; V: TRBV6-2/TRBV6-3; DNA: TGTGCCAGCAGTCTTCAGCAATCCTACACTGAAGCTTTCTTT; CDR3: CASSLQQSYTEAFF